The clone carrying this T cell receptor beta chain was detected a few times. Its specificity is not known. V was clipped by 2 bases and J by 2 bases, with 22 bases between them. The CDR3 runs 18 residues. The sample belongs to a study of CD8+CD57+ T cells in acquired aplastic anemia. Across the whole study: CD4+ and CD8+ cells, once sorted, gave DNA averaging roughly 3 ug. Healthy-donor CD4+ cells averaged about 9.9 million reads.

Study findings and constraints: Researchers report that fewer than 30 CD8+ CDR3 sequences appeared in both patients and controls. With respect to CD8+ Simpson's diversity, patients and controls did not differ significantly.

Researchers used genomic DNA as the template to profile TCR beta VDJ and CDR3. MiXCR, run by TCRdb on the reads, gives a single entry per CDR3 protein. The sample carries about 210,000 distinct CDR3 sequences, 30% to 40% recorded once. Source material: sorted CD4+, CD8+, or CD8+CD57+ T cells (not recorded which) from PBMCs. The receptor comes from a human donor in good health, serving as a control. This chain joins TRBV12-3 or TRBV12-4 and TRBJ2-7, with a tentative D call TRBD2 (5 bases). CDR3 sequence: CASSLSVRGLRVTYEQYF. The CDR3 region has the DNA TGTGCCAGCAGTTTAAGTGTTCGGGGTTTGAGGGTTACCTACGAGCAGTACTTC.